One and the same sample provided the 12 T cell receptor beta chains below, sequenced in a study of blood T cell repertoires in COVID-19. The data were produced by immunoSEQ multiplex PCR, yet TCRdb's version contains in-frame clones alone and is incomplete. The sample gives some 70,000 clones, approximately 80% of which show up once; roughly 14% is in the top ten. Sample: peripheral blood. The receptor source for this set is a man aged 45-65 years with COVID-19, enrolled during active disease.

The V and J genes are TRBV7-9 and TRBJ1-6; TRBD1 matches at 9 bases. The germline V gene encodes CDR1 SEHNR and CDR2 FQNEAQ (reference sequence). The CDR3 loop spans 15 amino acids. V was clipped by 0 bases and J by 8 bases; unmatched bases: 2. The CDR3 loop is CASSLARTGDSPLHF. The CDR3 DNA is TGTGCCAGCAGCTTAGCTCGGACAGGGGATTCACCCCTCCACTTT.

The chain joins TRBV5-4 to TRBJ1-4; 7 bases line up with TRBD1. The V gene's germline CDR1 is SGHNT and CDR2 YYREEE (reference sequence). Trimming took 4 bases from V and 5 from J; bases not matched to a gene: 8. The CDR3 totals 15 residues. CDR3 sequence reads: CASSREGQRNEKLFF. Here the CDR3 DNA reads TGTGCCAGCAGCAGAGAGGGACAGAGAAATGAAAAACTGTTTTTT.

The chain links TRBV30 to TRBJ1-1, with 8 bases that match TRBD1. The CDR3 loop spans 13 amino acids. Trimming at V came to 7 bases and at J to 0 bases, leaving 4 bases not matched to a gene. Germline CDR1 is GTSNPN and CDR2 is SVGIG (reference sequence). The CDR3 DNA reads TGTGCCTCCTCGACAGGGGTGAACACTGAAGCTTTCTTT. It yields the protein CASSTGVNTEAFF.

The chain combines TRBV6-5 with TRBJ2-7; TRBD2 matches 10 bases. The CDR3 totals 15 residues. Germline CDR1 reads MNHEY; CDR2 reads SVGAGI. J was trimmed by 2 bases and V by 8 bases; bases with no gene match: 9. CDR3 loop: CASLKGLAETYEQYF. As DNA, the CDR3 is TGTGCCAGCTTGAAAGGACTAGCGGAAACCTACGAGCAGTACTTC.

The chain has TRBV6-4 and TRBJ2-6; D unresolved. The germline V gene encodes CDR1 MRHNA and CDR2 SNTAGT. The CDR3 length is 19 residues. V was pared by 5 bases and J by 0 bases, with 20 bases between. This CDR3 is CASSPYDPGAHSGANVLTF. CDR3 nucleotide sequence: TGTGCCAGCAGTCCCTACGATCCTGGAGCCCACTCTGGGGCCAACGTCCTGACTTTC.

V gene TRBV27 combines with J gene TRBJ2-1, with 13 bases identical to TRBD2. The CDR3 is made up of 17 amino acids. J gave up 9 bases and V 3 bases, and 11 bases lay outside the gene matches. CDR1 is MNHEY, CDR2 SMNVEV, per germline (reference sequence). CDR3: CASSLTSGGTRFGEQFF. CDR3 nucleotides: TGTGCCAGCAGTTTGACTAGCGGGGGGACACGTTTTGGTGAGCAGTTCTTC.

In nucleotides, the CDR3 is TGCGCCAGCAGCCGACAGAGCAATCAGCCCCAGCATTTT. Its translation: CASSRQSNQPQHF. The chain couples TRBV4-1 to TRBJ1-5; possible D gene TRBD1, 5 bases. Trimming removed 4 bases from V and 1 base from J, with 5 bases in between. Germline V gene sequence: CDR1 MGHRA, CDR2 YSYEKL. CDR3 length equals 13 residues.

The chain combines TRBV10-2 with TRBJ2-3; 11 bases agree with TRBD2. Unmatched junction bases numbered 8, after V lost 5 bases and J lost 4 bases. There are 16 residues in the CDR3. Germline V lookup: CDR1 WSHSY, CDR2 SAAADI. The CDR3 DNA follows: TGCGCCAGCAGTCGGTTTAGCGGGGGGGCAGCAGATACGCAGTATTTT. Its translation: CASSRFSGGAADTQYF.

The chain combines TRBV20-1 with TRBJ2-4; a possible D gene is TRBD2 (6 bases). Trimming stripped 3 bases from V and 2 bases from J, with 14 bases between. CDR1 and CDR2 (germline): DFQATT, SNEGSKA (reference sequence). The CDR3 is 15 amino acids. The chain's CDR3 is CSASVGRGTKNIQYF. Written as DNA, the CDR3 is TGCAGTGCTAGTGTGGGCCGCGGGACCAAAAACATTCAGTACTTC.

This clone was seen a few times. A read error may account for a junction end that differs from germline. The chain couples TRBV13 to TRBJ2-1; D gene uncertain. CDR3 length: 13 residues. From germline, CDR1 is PRHDT and CDR2 FYEKMQ (reference sequence). The CDR3 loop reads CASSLNPYDEQFF. The CDR3 coding sequence is TGTGCCAGCAGCTTAAATCCCTACGATGAGCAGTTCTTC.

Here the CDR3 reads CASSFASDTEAFF. The CDR3 DNA reads TGTGCCAGCAGCTTTGCGTCCGACACTGAAGCTTTCTTT. The chain combines TRBV5-5 with TRBJ1-1; no firm D call. Germline V gives CDR1 SGHKS, CDR2 YYEKEE (reference sequence). The CDR3 extends over 13 amino acids. Trimming pared 2 bases from V and 3 bases from J, leaving 8 bases between.

V usage is TRBV7-9 and J usage is TRBJ1-1; 7 bases map to TRBD1. Germline lookup yields CDR1 SEHNR and CDR2 FQNEAQ (reference sequence). The CDR3 sequence is 15 residues long. V shed 2 bases, J shed 3 bases, and the junction held 6 bases outside the gene matches. The DNA for the CDR3 is TGTGCCAGCAGCTTAAGAAGGACAGGCGACACTGAAGCTTTCTTT. Translating gives CASSLRRTGDTEAFF.